The 6 T cell receptor beta chains below were found in one sample sequenced in a study of blood T cell repertoires in COVID-19. Generated by immunoSEQ multiplex PCR, the TCRdb table keeps only in-frame clones and is missing some. This sample yields approximately 500,000 clones, of which about 89% are seen a single time; around 8% belongs to the top ten. Input material: peripheral blood. Receptor source: a woman between 45 and 65 years old with COVID-19, enrolled during active disease.

This clone appeared once. V gene TRBV2 combines with J gene TRBJ1-1; D not certain. The germline gives CDR1 SNHLY, CDR2 FYNNEI. The V end was cut by 8 bases, the J end by 5 bases, with 15 bases between. The CDR3 covers 13 residues. The CDR3 protein is CASSRNPGTEAFF. In DNA, the CDR3 is TGTGCCAGCTCCCGAAACCCCGGGACTGAAGCTTTCTTT.

V and J are TRBV4-1 and TRBJ1-1, with unresolved D. The germline CDR1 and CDR2 sequences are MGHRA and YSYEKL. Trimming left V 1 base short and J 10 bases short, with 10 bases between. The CDR3 length is 12 residues. CDR3 sequence (DNA): TGCGCCAGCAGCCAAGGAGGCCCAATAGCTTTCTTT. Its translation: CASSQGGPIAFF.

This sequence joins TRBV6-5 and TRBJ1-5; TRBD1 aligns across 9 bases. CDR1 is MNHEY and CDR2 is SVGAGI in the germline V gene. The J segment lost 6 bases and the V segment lost 7 bases, leaving 4 bases of the junction unmatched. The CDR3 is 13 residues long. CDR3 residues: CASIGTGRQPQHF. The CDR3 nucleotides are TGTGCCAGCATTGGGACAGGGCGTCAGCCCCAGCATTTT.

The chain is built from TRBV30 and TRBJ1-5, with a possible D match to TRBD1 (5 bases). The V and J ends lost 1 base and 3 bases respectively, with 13 bases between them. The CDR3 length is 15 residues. Germline V gene lookup returns CDR1 GTSNPN and CDR2 SVGIG (reference sequence). This CDR3 reads CAWSAQAVVNQPQHF. DNA of the CDR3: TGTGCCTGGAGTGCACAGGCGGTAGTCAATCAGCCCCAGCATTTT. Variable domain in full (rest from reference TRBV30 and TRBJ1-5): SQTIHQWPATLVQPVGSPLSLECTVEGTSNPNLYWYRQAAGRGLQLLFYSVGIGQISSEVPQNLSASRPQDRQFILSSKKLLLSDSGFYLCAWSAQAVVNQPQHFGDGTRLSIL.

This sequence joins TRBV7-3 and TRBJ2-3, with TRBD2 matching 9 bases. Germline values: CDR1 SGHTA, CDR2 FQGTGA. Trimming at V came to 4 bases and at J to 0 bases, leaving 2 bases not matched to a gene. The CDR3 is 15 residues long. DNA of the CDR3: TGTGCCAGCAGCTCCGCGGGGGGGAGCACAGATACGCAGTATTTT. It translates to CASSSAGGSTDTQYF.

The V call is TRBV5-1, the J call TRBJ2-3; maybe TRBD2 (5 bases). Looked up from germline, CDR1 is SGHRS and CDR2 is YFSETQ. The CDR3 is made up of 14 amino acids. V was cut by 4 bases and J by 2 bases, with 11 bases left in between. The CDR3 nucleotides are TGCGCCAGCAGCGGAGGTCAACCCACAGATACGCAGTATTTT. It codes for CASSGGQPTDTQYF.